These 23 T cell receptor beta chains came from one sample sequenced in a study of blood T cell repertoires in COVID-19. Data came from immunoSEQ multiplex PCR; TCRdb stores just in-frame clones and leaves some out. The repertoire consists of around 62,000 clones, with roughly 84% occurring once and the leading ten covering 8.5% to 10%. Input material: peripheral blood. These TCRs come from a middle-aged man with active COVID-19.

The chain combines TRBV6-5 with TRBJ2-2; TRBD2 aligns across 8 bases. The CDR3 consists of 15 residues. With V trimmed by 2 bases and J by 5 bases, 4 bases remained unmatched. Germline assignment: CDR1 MNHEY and CDR2 SVGAGI. Written as DNA, the CDR3 is TGTGCCAGCAGTTACGGTAGCGGGATTACCGGGGAGCTGTTTTTT. Translated: CASSYGSGITGELFF.

This chain links TRBV14 with TRBJ1-2; D gene uncertain. Germline CDR1 reads SGHDN; CDR2 reads FVKESK. V gave up 0 bases and J gave up 8 bases, with 16 bases separating them. This CDR3 spans 15 amino acids. The chain's CDR3 is CASSQDLAGIGGYTF. The CDR3 DNA reads as TGTGCCAGCAGCCAAGATCTTGCGGGGATAGGGGGCTACACCTTC.

The rearrangement joins TRBV7-2 to TRBJ2-2; 7 bases fit TRBD1. Germline loops: CDR1 SGHTA, CDR2 FQGNSA. The CDR3 is 16 residues long. V was pared by 1 base and J by 6 bases, with 8 bases of the junction left unmatched. The CDR3 spells CASSLDRTGVSGELFF. For the CDR3, the DNA is TGTGCCAGCAGCTTAGATCGTACAGGGGTTTCCGGGGAGCTGTTTTTT.

The chain carries TRBV27 and TRBJ2-1; 8 bases map to TRBD1. The length of the CDR3 is 20 residues. Germline-derived CDR1 and CDR2 are MNHEY and SMNVEV (reference sequence). The J segment lost 10 bases and the V segment lost 2 bases, leaving 25 bases of the junction unmatched. CDR3 DNA sequence: TGTGCCAGCAGTTTAAGGTCCGGGACAGGCCCTTTATTAAGCCGCAAGGAGCAGTTCTTC. It specifies CASSLRSGTGPLLSRKEQFF.

In its sample, this clone was seen once. The sample contains more than one DNA sequence encoding this CDR3. V gene TRBV20-1 combines with J gene TRBJ2-2; 7 nucleotides match TRBD1. V trimming: 3 bases; J trimming: 4 bases; junction bases outside the gene matches: 5. This CDR3 has 14 residues. CDR1 DFQATT and CDR2 SNEGSKA come from the germline V gene (reference sequence). The CDR3, as DNA: TGCAGTGCTAGTAGACAGGGTGTCACCGGGGAGCTGTTTTTT. It specifies CSASRQGVTGELFF.

The V gene is TRBV14, the J gene TRBJ1-6; D is perhaps TRBD1 (6 bases). The CDR3 is 15 amino acids. Germline V gene lookup returns CDR1 SGHDN and CDR2 FVKESK. V was pared by 4 bases and J by 7 bases, with 14 bases between. The CDR3 DNA sequence: TGTGCCAGCAGCCGTAAACAGGGAAGCAATTCACCCCTCCACTTT. It translates to CASSRKQGSNSPLHF.

This chain joins TRBV9 and TRBJ2-3; D is uncertain. V shed 4 bases and J shed 2 bases, with 11 bases lying between them. This CDR3 is built from 14 residues. Germline lookup yields CDR1 SGDLS and CDR2 YYNGEE. CDR3 DNA: TGTGCCAGCAGCTTCGGCGGCCACACAGATACGCAGTATTTT. Protein: CASSFGGHTDTQYF.

The chain employs TRBV19 and TRBJ1-5, with D possibly matching TRBD1 (6 bases). The CDR3 runs 15 residues. Germline V lookup: CDR1 LNHDA, CDR2 SQIVND (reference sequence). V lost 7 bases, J lost 11 bases, and 24 bases lay in between. As DNA, the CDR3 is TGTGCCAGTAATTTCGGACAGCTGGCTTTGGGGGCCCAGCATTTT. This encodes CASNFGQLALGAQHF.

The CDR3 sequence: CASSQETGTAESYEQYF. DNA of the CDR3: TGCGCCAGCAGCCAAGAGACTGGGACAGCCGAATCCTACGAGCAGTACTTC. The chain links TRBV4-1 to TRBJ2-7; 7 bases align to TRBD1. CDR1 MGHRA and CDR2 YSYEKL come from the germline V gene. The length of the CDR3 is 17 residues. Germline trimming cut 0 bases from V and 1 base from J; bases unmatched to any gene: 9.

The chain is built from TRBV19 and TRBJ1-5; possibly TRBD1 for D (6 bases). Germline loops: CDR1 LNHDA, CDR2 SQIVND (reference sequence). The V gene lost 2 bases and the J gene lost 6 bases, with 23 bases spanning the gap. The CDR3 is 18 residues long. CDR3 in DNA: TGTGCCAGTAGTATAAGCGGACAGCCTAGCTTCCTCGGTCAGCCCCAGCATTTT. Translating gives CASSISGQPSFLGQPQHF.

This chain uses TRBV5-6 with TRBJ2-7, with D perhaps matching TRBD2 (6 bases). Trimming shortened V by 4 bases and J by 6 bases, and 20 bases separated the two germline ends. This CDR3 region has 15 residues. Germline lookup yields CDR1 SGHDT and CDR2 YYEEEE. Here the CDR3 reads CASSPGGGFNGEQYF. The CDR3 nucleotides read TGTGCCAGCAGCCCCGGCGGAGGGTTTAACGGCGAGCAGTACTTC.

The chain is built from TRBV29-1 and TRBJ1-2; the D is unclear. CDR1 SQVTM and CDR2 ANQGSEA come from the germline V gene. Trimming pared 4 bases from V and 8 bases from J, leaving 14 bases between. The CDR3 has 12 amino acids. DNA for the CDR3: TGCAGCGTTGCTCGGCAAGCAGGAGGCTACACCTTC. Its protein is CSVARQAGGYTF.

The chain carries TRBV25-1 and TRBJ2-3; TRBD1 agrees at 9 bases. Germline CDR1 is MGHDK and CDR2 is SYGVNS. V trimming: 3 bases; J trimming: 4 bases; junction bases outside the gene matches: 8. This CDR3 is built from 16 residues. The CDR3 sequence is CASSEKPGQGSDTQYF. CDR3 DNA: TGTGCCAGCAGTGAGAAGCCGGGACAGGGATCAGATACGCAGTATTTT.

The chain is built from TRBV4-1 and TRBJ1-1, with D possibly matching TRBD1 (6 bases). V was shortened by 1 base and J by 6 bases, with 12 bases between the two germline ends. Germline CDR1 MGHRA, CDR2 YSYEKL. This CDR3 contains 14 residues. This CDR3 reads CASSQAPTGSEAFF. The DNA of the CDR3 is TGCGCCAGCAGCCAAGCTCCTACAGGGTCTGAAGCTTTCTTT.

The chain combines TRBV5-5 with TRBJ2-6; the D gene is possibly TRBD1 (6 bases). V shed 1 base and J shed 0 bases, with 14 bases lying between them. The CDR3 consists of 18 residues. Germline lookup yields CDR1 SGHKS and CDR2 YYEKEE (reference sequence). CDR3 protein: CASSLFGQIGSGANVLTF. The DNA of the CDR3 is TGTGCCAGCAGCTTGTTCGGACAGATAGGCTCTGGGGCCAACGTCCTGACTTTC.

The sample holds one count of this clone. V and J are TRBV12-3 or TRBV12-4 and TRBJ1-2; a weak D match, TRBD1 (6 bases). This CDR3 spans 13 amino acids. V dropped 5 bases and J dropped 4 bases, with 11 bases sitting between them. Written as DNA, the CDR3 is TGTGCCAGCAGTCCGACAGGAGTCTATGGCTACACCTTC. Amino acid sequence: CASSPTGVYGYTF.

This chain links TRBV18 with TRBJ2-3; TRBD2 might be the D (5 bases). Deletions cut 3 bases from V and 5 bases from J, with 15 bases between. This CDR3 is 15 amino acids long. Germline V gives CDR1 KGHSH, CDR2 LQKENI. CDR3 nucleotides: TGTGCCAGCTCACCGGAGGCCGGCGCCGAAGATACGCAGTATTTT. Its protein is CASSPEAGAEDTQYF.

V and J are TRBV5-1 and TRBJ1-6; 10 positions match TRBD1. Germline trimming cut 5 bases from V and 8 bases from J; bases unmatched to any gene: 10. The CDR3 runs 16 residues. Germline assignment: CDR1 SGHRS and CDR2 YFSETQ. CDR3 DNA sequence: TGCGCCAGCAGACAGACAGGGGGCGTTCAATATTCACCCCTCCACTTT. Protein sequence: CASRQTGGVQYSPLHF.

The V call is TRBV10-3, the J call TRBJ2-7; tentatively, D is TRBD1 (5 bases). This CDR3 spans 14 amino acids. Germline V CDR1 and CDR2: ENHRY, SYGVKD. Trimming removed 2 bases at V and 0 bases at J, with 8 bases between. The CDR3 here is CAISERDSSYEQYF. CDR3 sequence (DNA): TGTGCCATCAGTGAGCGAGACAGCTCCTACGAGCAGTACTTC.

The V call is TRBV12-1, the J call TRBJ2-6; the D segment call TRBD1 is taken from the table without a DNA check. TRBV12-1 is marked as a pseudogene. The CDR3 extends over 16 amino acids. Written as DNA, the CDR3 is TGTGCCAGCACCCGACAGGGTAGCTCTGGGGCCAACGTCCTGACTTTC. Protein product: CASTRQGSSGANVLTF.

V gene TRBV19 combines with J gene TRBJ1-2; D call uncertain. Germline V gives CDR1 LNHDA, CDR2 SQIVND (reference sequence). Trimming took off 3 bases at V and 4 bases at J, with 9 bases between the two ends. CDR3 length: 13 residues. The DNA for the CDR3 is TGTGCCAGTAGTATCCCGGGTTCCTATGGCTACACCTTC. Translation gives CASSIPGSYGYTF. The variable domain in full, completed from reference TRBV19 and TRBJ1-2, reads DGGITQSPKYLFRKEGQNVTLSCEQNLNHDAMYWYRQDPGQGLRLIYYSQIVNDFQKGDIAEGYSVSREKKESFPLTVTSAQKNPTAFYLCASSIPGSYGYTFGSGTRLTVV.

Notes on this clone: One junction end disagrees with the germline gene, perhaps due to a read error. The chain employs TRBV7-2 and TRBJ2-3; tentative D call: TRBD1 (6 bases). CDR1 is SGHTA, CDR2 FQGNSA, per germline. This CDR3 has 14 residues. The CDR3 is CASSLFRGTDTQYF. The DNA for the CDR3 is TGTGCCAGCAGCTTATTCAGGGGCACGGATACGCAGTATTTT.

The chain employs TRBV6-7 and TRBJ2-3; 7 bases align to TRBD1. TRBV6-7 belongs to the ORF category, with a function that is uncertain. The CDR3 sequence is 13 residues long. V trimming: 10 bases; J trimming: 0 bases; junction bases outside the gene matches: 4. The chain's CDR3 is CANSGGSTDTQYF. The DNA of the CDR3 is TGTGCCAACTCAGGGGGTAGCACAGATACGCAGTATTTT.